This TCR beta chain came from a study of cytomegalovirus exposure and HLA in healthy donors. PCR involved 60 Vbeta and 13 Jbeta primers. Data came from immunoSEQ multiplex PCR; TCRdb stores just in-frame clones and leaves some out. The sample shows 150,000 to 200,000 clones, about four fifths of them seen only once. On this clone: Its specificity is not known.

CDR3 length: 13 residues. Trimming at V came to 6 bases and at J to 4 bases, leaving 4 bases not matched to a gene. Per germline, CDR1 MNHNS and CDR2 SASEGT. Study findings and constraints: Follow-up analysis later connected one missense variant in DCLRE1C with trimming of TCR beta V- and J-genes.

The receptor's source is a man in his forties in good health and CMV-seronegative. V and J are TRBV6-1 and TRBJ1-2, with 8 bases lining up with TRBD1. Sample: PBMCs. The CDR3 loop is CASRGDRTYGYTF. CDR3 nucleotide sequence: TGTGCCAGCAGGGGGGACAGGACCTATGGCTACACCTTC.